This TCR beta chain emerged from a study of early T cells in non-severe SARS-CoV-2 infection. Study as a whole: Chains were unpaired, as sequencing was done on bulk RNA from unsorted whole blood. Whole-study results and caveats: VDJdb-based annotation leaned toward anti-spike CD8 responses and missed private and CD4 specificities.

The germline V gene encodes CDR1 SGHRS and CDR2 YFSETQ. This CDR3 region has 15 residues. The ends lost 4 bases at V and 2 bases at J; junction bases unmatched: 6. Each cDNA molecule carried a unique molecular identifier. TCRdb reprocessed the 5' RACE reads via MiXCR and lists one record per CDR3 protein. The repertoire holds some 38,000 distinct CDR3 sequences, 3% to 4% seen once, with 9% to 10% in the top ten. This clonotype has a count of ten or more. No antigen is known for it. The chain employs TRBV5-1 and TRBJ2-5, with 9 bases that match TRBD1. The sequenced material came from whole blood. The receptor's source is an adult who was a healthcare worker with PCR-confirmed SARS-CoV-2 infection or an uninfected control (not recorded which). The CDR3: CASSAGQGQQETQYF. The CDR3 DNA is TGCGCCAGCAGCGCAGGACAGGGGCAACAAGAGACCCAGTACTTC.